This T cell receptor beta chain was recorded in a study of T cell clonality in common variable immunodeficiency. Points on this clone: Its antigen is not identified. The read comes to an end 3 residues before the CDR3 does, leaving the germline J gene to fill in the end.

Germline CDR1 and CDR2: SGHNT and YENEEA. Deletions cut 10 bases from V and 9 bases from J, with 13 bases between. The CDR3 consists of 11 residues. Notes on the study in general: Reportedly, TCR beta sequences from common variable immunodeficiency showed fewer deletions and N-nucleotide insertions.

Sequencing input was equivalent genomic DNA from CVID and controls. Produced via immunoSEQ multiplex PCR; TCRdb's table is partial and in-frame only. Singletons are absent from the sample, which has about 34,000 clones. All CVID subjects were on immunoglobulin replacement for at least one year. No CVID subject was ill or on immunomodulatory drugs when sampled. The gene calls are TRBV11-3 and TRBJ2-1; tentative D call: TRBD2 (5 bases). The receptor was derived from a human donor with common variable immunodeficiency. The sample consisted of peripheral blood mononuclear cells. CDR3 in amino acids: CATEGDTEQFF. Partial CDR3 DNA: TGTGCCACCGAGGGTGATACTGAG.